The text below deals with one T cell receptor beta chain. The antigen is not known. Clones were read by immunoSEQ multiplex PCR, and TCRdb kept only the in-frame ones, dropping some. The sample comprises some 30,000 clones, around 86% of which are singletons, and over 7.5% rests with the top ten. These data are taken from a study of somatic mutations in cytotoxic T cells in rheumatoid arthritis. The overall study: Using a FACSAria II or Sony SH800, a portion of the V beta antibody-stained T-cell populations were flow-sorted at nearly 100% purity, and among those populations were V beta1+ cells that were then sequenced for TCRB.

Study-wide results and limits: Significant differences in CD8+ T-cell clonality were not found between rheumatoid arthritis patients and healthy controls (age-matched). More than 20% of CD8+ cells belonged to the largest clone in about an eighth of the roughly 65 patients.

This CDR3 has 15 residues. Germline lookup yields CDR1 SNHLY and CDR2 FYNNEI. Trimming removed 1 base from V and 8 bases from J, with 15 bases in between. This sequence originates from an adult with rheumatoid arthritis. The chain links TRBV2 to TRBJ2-1; the D gene is possibly TRBD2 (5 bases). Input material: CD8+ T cells sorted from blood. CDR3 coding DNA: TGTGCCAGCAGTGAAGAAGGGCGAGAGGAGGATGAGCAGTTCTTC. This sequence encodes CASSEEGREEDEQFF.